This T cell receptor beta chain was retrieved from a study of blood T cell repertoires in COVID-19. About the research overall: PBMCs, B-cell-depleted T cells, or T cells provided the cDNA or gDNA that made up the material.

In the original analysis: The assay estimated nucleated cells by amplifying reference gene primers. Sequenced by immunoSEQ multiplex PCR; TCRdb stores in-frame clones only, minus some. Clone size and V and J calls were adopted from that table, with D and trimming inferred from the DNA. The sample carries 30,000 to 40,000 clones, roughly 82% recorded once. Sequenced: peripheral blood. The clonotype was recovered from a man of 80 years or more with active or convalescent COVID-19.

Here the CDR3 DNA reads TGTGCCACCAGTGATCCGGGACAGGGGTTAGGGTACGAGCAGTACTTC. This sequence encodes CATSDPGQGLGYEQYF. The V and J genes are TRBV24-1 and TRBJ2-7; 10 nucleotides agree with TRBD1. V lost 3 bases, J lost 4 bases, and 8 bases stayed unmatched. Germline values: CDR1 KGHDR, CDR2 SFDVKD. The CDR3 is 16 residues long.